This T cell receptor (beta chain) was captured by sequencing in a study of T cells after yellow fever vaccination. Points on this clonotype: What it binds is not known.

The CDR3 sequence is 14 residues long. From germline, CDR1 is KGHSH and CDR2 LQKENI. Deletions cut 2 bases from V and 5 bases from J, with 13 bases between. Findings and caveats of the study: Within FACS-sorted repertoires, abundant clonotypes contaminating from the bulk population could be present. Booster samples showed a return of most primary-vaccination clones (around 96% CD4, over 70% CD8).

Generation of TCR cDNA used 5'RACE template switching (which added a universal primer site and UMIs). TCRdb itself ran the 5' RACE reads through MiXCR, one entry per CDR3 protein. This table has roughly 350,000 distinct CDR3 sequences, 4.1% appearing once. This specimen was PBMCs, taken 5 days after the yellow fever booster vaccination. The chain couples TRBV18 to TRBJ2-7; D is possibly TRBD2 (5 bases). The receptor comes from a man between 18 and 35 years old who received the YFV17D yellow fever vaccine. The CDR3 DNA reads TGTGCCAGCTCACCAGCTTCCCTGAGGGACGAGCAGTACTTC. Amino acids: CASSPASLRDEQYF.